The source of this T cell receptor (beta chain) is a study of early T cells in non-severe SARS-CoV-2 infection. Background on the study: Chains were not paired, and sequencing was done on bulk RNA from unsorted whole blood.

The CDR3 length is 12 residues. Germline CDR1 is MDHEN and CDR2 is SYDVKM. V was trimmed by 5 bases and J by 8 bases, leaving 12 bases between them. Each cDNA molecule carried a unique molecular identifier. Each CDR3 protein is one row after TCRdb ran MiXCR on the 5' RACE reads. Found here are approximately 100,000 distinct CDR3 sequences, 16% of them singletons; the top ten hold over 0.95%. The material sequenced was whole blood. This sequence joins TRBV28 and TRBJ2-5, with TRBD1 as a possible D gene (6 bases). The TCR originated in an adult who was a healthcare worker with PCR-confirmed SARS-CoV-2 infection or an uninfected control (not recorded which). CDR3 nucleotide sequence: TGTGCCAGCAGTAATAGGGGGAGCACCCAGTACTTC. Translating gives CASSNRGSTQYF.